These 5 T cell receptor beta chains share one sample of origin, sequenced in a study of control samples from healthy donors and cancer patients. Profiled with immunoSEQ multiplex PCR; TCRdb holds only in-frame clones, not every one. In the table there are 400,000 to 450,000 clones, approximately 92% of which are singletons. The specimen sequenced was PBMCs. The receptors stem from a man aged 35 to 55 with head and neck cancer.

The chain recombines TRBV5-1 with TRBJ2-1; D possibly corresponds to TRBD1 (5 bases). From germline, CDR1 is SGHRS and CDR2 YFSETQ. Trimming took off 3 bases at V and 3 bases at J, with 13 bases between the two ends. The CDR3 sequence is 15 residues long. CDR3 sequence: CASSSQGSFYNEQFF. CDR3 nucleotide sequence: TGCGCCAGCAGCTCCCAGGGTTCTTTCTACAATGAGCAGTTCTTC. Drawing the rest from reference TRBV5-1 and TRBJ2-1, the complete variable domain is KAGVTQTPRYLIKTRGQQVTLSCSPISGHRSVSWYQQTPGQGLQFLFEYFSETQRNKGNFPGRFSGRQFSNSRSEMNVSTLELGDSALYLCASSSQGSFYNEQFFGPGTRLTVL.

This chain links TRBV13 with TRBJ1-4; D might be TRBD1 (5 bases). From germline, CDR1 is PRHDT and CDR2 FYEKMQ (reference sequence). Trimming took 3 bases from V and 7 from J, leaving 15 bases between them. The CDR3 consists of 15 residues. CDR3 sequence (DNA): TGTGCCAGCAGCTTGATGGGGGACGGGGTTGAAAAACTGTTTTTT. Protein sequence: CASSLMGDGVEKLFF.

The DNA for the CDR3 is TGTGCCAGTAGTATCGGCAGTCCCTACGAGCAGTACTTC. Its translation is CASSIGSPYEQYF. This chain joins TRBV19 and TRBJ2-7; D gene ambiguous. CDR1 and CDR2 (germline): LNHDA, SQIVND (reference sequence). V was pared by 3 bases and J by 2 bases, with 8 bases between. The CDR3 contains 13 residues.

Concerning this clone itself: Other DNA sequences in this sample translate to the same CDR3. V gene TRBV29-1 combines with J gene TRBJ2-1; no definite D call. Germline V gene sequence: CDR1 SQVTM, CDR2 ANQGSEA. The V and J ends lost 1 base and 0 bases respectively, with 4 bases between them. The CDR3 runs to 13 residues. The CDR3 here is CSVEGGSYNEQFF. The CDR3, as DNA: TGCAGCGTTGAAGGCGGCTCCTACAATGAGCAGTTCTTC.

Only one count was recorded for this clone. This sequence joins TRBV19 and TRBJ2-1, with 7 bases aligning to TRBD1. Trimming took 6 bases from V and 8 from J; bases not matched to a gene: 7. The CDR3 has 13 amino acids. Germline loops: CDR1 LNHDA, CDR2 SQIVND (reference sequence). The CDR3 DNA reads TGTGCCAGTAGAGAGAGGACAGGCGATGAGCAGTTCTTC. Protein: CASRERTGDEQFF.